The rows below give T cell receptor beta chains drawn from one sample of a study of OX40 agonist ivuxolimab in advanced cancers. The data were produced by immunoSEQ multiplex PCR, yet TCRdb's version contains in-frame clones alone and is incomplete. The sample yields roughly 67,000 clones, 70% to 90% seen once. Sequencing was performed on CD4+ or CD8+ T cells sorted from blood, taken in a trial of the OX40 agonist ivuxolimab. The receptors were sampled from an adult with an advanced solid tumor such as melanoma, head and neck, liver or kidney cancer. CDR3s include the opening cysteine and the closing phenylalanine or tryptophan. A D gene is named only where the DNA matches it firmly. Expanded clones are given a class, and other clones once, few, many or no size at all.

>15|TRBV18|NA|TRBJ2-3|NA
CASSLQSTSTDTQYF
TGTGCCAGCTCACTCCAATCCACTAGCACAGATACGCAGTATTTT
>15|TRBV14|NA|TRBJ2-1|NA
CASSTGPGYLGRQFF
TGTGCCAGCAGCACGGGACCTGGGTATCTTGGTCGGCAGTTCTTC
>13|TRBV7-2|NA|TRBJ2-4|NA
CASSLLAKNIQYF
TGTGCCAGCAGCCTTTTAGCCAAAAACATTCAGTACTTC
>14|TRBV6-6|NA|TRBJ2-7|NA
CASSYGGIGYEQYF
TGTGCCAGCAGTTACGGGGGGATCGGCTACGAGCAGTACTTC
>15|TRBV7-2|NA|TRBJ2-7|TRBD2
CASSSSSGWADEQYF
TGTGCCAGCAGCTCATCTAGCGGGTGGGCGGACGAGCAGTACTTC
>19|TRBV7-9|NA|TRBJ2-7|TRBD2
CASSLNPHTSGRESYEQYF
TGTGCCAGCAGCTTAAACCCCCATACTAGCGGGAGAGAATCCTACGAGCAGTACTTC
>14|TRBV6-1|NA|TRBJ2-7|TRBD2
CASTLRAGGREQYF
TGTGCCAGCACATTACGAGCGGGAGGGCGCGAGCAGTACTTC
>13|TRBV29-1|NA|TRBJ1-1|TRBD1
CSPQQGARTEAFF
TGCAGCCCACAACAGGGGGCGAGGACTGAAGCTTTCTTT
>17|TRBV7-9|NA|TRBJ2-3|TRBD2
CASSLGSGAGGADTQYF
TGTGCCAGCAGCTTAGGGTCCGGAGCGGGAGGGGCAGATACGCAGTATTTT
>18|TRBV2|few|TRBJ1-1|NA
CASSDLSAGQSVNTEAFF
TGTGCCAGCAGTGATCTCTCCGCCGGGCAGAGCGTGAACACTGAAGCTTTCTTT